The clone carrying this T cell receptor beta chain occurred a few times. Its antigen is currently unknown. Researchers took RNA transcripts and amplified TCR beta CDR3 regions from them. RT-PCR was first run with HTBI primers, then multiplex PCR in a second round. One entry per CDR3 protein results from TCRdb running MiXCR on the multiplex PCR reads. This table has under 800,000 distinct CDR3 sequences, 20% to 25% appearing once. Diagnosis was based on clinical symptoms, serum thyroxine, TRAb, thyroid ultrasound and orbital computed tomography. PBMCs came from 7.5 to 10 ml of fresh peripheral blood. This sample was taken from a study of Graves' ophthalmopathy and Graves' hyperthyroidism. Across the study: Researchers obtained peripheral blood at initial diagnosis, before any treatment had begun.

The study, taken as a whole, reports: The authors also found most expanded thyroid clonotypes above 0.001 frequency in blood.

Germline CDR1 SQVTM, CDR2 ANQGSEA. There are 13 residues in the CDR3. The ends were cut back, 4 bases at V and 3 bases at J, with 13 bases in the middle. Material: peripheral blood. This sequence was found in a young woman with stable Graves' hyperthyroidism. Some clones in this sample may be carry-over from other donors' samples. The genes are TRBV29-1 and TRBJ2-7; D is ambiguous. Here the CDR3 DNA reads TGCAGCGTTGTGGGCGCGAACGGCTACGAGCAGTACTTC. Translated: CSVVGANGYEQYF.